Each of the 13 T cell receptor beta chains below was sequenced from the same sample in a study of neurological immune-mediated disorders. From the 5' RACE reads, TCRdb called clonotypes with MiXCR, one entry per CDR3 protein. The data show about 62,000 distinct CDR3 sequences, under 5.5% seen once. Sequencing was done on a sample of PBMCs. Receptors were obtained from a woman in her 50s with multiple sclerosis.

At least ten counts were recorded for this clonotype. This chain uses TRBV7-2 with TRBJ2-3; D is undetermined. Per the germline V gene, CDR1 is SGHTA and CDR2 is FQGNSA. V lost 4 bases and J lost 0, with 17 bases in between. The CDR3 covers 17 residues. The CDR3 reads CASSSGGRLSSTDTQYF. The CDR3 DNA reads TGTGCCAGCAGCTCGGGTGGGCGGCTCAGTAGCACAGATACGCAGTATTTT.

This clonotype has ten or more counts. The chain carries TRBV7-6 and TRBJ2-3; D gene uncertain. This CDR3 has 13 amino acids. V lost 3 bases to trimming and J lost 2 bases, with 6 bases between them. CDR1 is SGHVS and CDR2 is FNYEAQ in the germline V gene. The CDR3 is CASSFTTTDTQYF. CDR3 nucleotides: TGTGCCAGCAGCTTTACTACCACAGATACGCAGTATTTT.

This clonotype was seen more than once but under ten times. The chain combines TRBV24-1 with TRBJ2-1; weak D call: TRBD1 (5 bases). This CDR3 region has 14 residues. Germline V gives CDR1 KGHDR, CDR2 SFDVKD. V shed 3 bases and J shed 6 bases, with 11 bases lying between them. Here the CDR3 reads CATSDPGKINEQFF. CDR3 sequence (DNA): TGTGCCACCAGTGATCCAGGGAAAATCAATGAGCAGTTCTTC.

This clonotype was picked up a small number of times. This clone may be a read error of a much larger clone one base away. The CDR3 sequence: CASSLSWTDGYTF. DNA for the CDR3: TGTGCCAGCAGTTTGTCATGGACAGATGGCTACACCTTC. The chain couples TRBV6-5 to TRBJ1-2; TRBD1 might be the D (6 bases). Germline CDR1 and CDR2: MNHEY and SVGAGI. Trimming cost V 4 bases and J 6 bases, with 12 bases left between them. The CDR3 extends over 13 amino acids.

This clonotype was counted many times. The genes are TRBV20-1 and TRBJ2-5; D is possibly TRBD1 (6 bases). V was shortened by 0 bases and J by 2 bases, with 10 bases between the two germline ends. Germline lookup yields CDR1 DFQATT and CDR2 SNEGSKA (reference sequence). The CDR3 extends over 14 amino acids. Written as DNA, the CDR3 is TGCAGTGCTAGAGATCCCAGGGGACAAGAGACCCAGTACTTC. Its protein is CSARDPRGQETQYF.

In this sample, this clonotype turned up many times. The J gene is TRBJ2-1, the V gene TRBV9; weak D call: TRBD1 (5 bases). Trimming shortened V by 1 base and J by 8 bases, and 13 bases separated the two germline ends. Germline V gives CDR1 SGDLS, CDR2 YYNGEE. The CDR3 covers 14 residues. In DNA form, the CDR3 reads TGTGCCAGCAGCGTAATGACAGCGTACGATGAGCAGTTCTTC. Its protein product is CASSVMTAYDEQFF.

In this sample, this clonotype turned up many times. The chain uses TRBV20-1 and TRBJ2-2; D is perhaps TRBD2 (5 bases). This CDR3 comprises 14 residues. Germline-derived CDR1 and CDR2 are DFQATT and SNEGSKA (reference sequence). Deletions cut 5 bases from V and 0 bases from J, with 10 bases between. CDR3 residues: CSAERTTNTGELFF. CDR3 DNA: TGCAGTGCTGAGCGGACCACGAACACCGGGGAGCTGTTTTTT.

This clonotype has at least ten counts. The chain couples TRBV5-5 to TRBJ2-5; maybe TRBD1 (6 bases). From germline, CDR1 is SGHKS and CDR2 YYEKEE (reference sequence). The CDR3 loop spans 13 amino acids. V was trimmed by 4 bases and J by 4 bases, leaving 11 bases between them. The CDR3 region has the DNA TGTGCCAGCAGCATAACAGGGCTAGAGACCCAGTACTTC. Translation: CASSITGLETQYF.

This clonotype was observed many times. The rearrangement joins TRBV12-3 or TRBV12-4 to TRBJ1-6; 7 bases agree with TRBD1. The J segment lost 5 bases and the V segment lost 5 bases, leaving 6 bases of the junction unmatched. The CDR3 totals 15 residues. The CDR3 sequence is CASSTWDSNNSPLHF. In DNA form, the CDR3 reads TGTGCCAGCAGTACTTGGGACAGTAATAATTCACCCCTCCACTTT.

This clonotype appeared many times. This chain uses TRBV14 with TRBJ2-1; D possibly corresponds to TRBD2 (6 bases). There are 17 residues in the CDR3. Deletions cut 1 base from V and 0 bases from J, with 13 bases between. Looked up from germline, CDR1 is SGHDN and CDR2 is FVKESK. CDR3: CASSQALGGSSYNEQFF. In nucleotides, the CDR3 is TGTGCCAGCAGCCAAGCCCTTGGGGGGAGCTCCTACAATGAGCAGTTCTTC.

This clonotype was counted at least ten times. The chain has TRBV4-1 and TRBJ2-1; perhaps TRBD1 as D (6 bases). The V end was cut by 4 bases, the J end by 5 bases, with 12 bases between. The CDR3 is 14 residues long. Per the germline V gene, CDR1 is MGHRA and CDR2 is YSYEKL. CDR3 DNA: TGCGCCAGCAGCCTGAGGACAGATGACAATGAGCAGTTCTTC. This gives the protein CASSLRTDDNEQFF.

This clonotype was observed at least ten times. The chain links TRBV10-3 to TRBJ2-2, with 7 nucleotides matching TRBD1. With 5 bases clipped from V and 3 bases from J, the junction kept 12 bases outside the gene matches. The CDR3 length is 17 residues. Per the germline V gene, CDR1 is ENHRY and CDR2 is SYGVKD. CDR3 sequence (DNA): TGTGCCATCAGTTACCGGGACAGAGAGAGCTACACCGGGGAGCTGTTTTTT. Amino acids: CAISYRDRESYTGELFF.

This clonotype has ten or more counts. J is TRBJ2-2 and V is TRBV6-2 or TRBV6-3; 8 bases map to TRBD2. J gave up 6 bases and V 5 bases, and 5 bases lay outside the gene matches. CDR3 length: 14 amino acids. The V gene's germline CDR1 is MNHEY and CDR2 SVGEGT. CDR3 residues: CASSTGGASGELFF. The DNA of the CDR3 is TGTGCCAGCAGTACCGGGGGGGCCTCCGGGGAGCTGTTTTTT.